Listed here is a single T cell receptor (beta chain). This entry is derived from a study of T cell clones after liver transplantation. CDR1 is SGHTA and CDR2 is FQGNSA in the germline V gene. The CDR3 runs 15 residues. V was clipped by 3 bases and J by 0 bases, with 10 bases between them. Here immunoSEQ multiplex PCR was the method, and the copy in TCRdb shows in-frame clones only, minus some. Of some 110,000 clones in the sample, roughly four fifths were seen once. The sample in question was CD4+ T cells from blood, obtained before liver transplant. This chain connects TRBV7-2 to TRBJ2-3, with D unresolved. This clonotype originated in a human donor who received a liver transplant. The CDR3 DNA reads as TGTGCCAGCAGCTTGAGACTGGGGAGCACAGATACGCAGTATTTT. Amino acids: CASSLRLGSTDTQYF.